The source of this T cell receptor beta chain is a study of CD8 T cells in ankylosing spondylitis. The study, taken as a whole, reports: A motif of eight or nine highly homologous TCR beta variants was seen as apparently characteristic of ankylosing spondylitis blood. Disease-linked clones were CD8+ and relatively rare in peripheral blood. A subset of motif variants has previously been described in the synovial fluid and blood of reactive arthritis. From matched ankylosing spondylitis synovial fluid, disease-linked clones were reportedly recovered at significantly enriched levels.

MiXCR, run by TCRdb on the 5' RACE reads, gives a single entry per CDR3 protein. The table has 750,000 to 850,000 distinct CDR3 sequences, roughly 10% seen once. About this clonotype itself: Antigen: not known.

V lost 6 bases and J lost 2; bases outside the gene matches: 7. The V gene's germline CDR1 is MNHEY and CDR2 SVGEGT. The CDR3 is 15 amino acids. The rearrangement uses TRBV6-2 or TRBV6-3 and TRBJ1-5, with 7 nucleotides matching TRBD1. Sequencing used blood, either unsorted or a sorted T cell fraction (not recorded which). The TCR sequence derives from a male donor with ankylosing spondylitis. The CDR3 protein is CASRGTGAGNQPQHF. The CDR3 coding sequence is TGTGCCAGCAGGGGAACAGGGGCGGGCAATCAGCCCCAGCATTTT.